This T cell receptor (beta chain) came from a study of CD8 T cells in ankylosing spondylitis. Comment on this clonotype: Antigen specificity is unknown.

Findings and limits, study-wide: Enrichment of disease-linked clones was reportedly significant in matched ankylosing spondylitis synovial fluid. Among TCR beta sequences, a motif of several highly homologous variants appeared characteristic of ankylosing spondylitis blood. Those disease-linked clones were CD8+; they were also relatively rare in peripheral blood. Earlier studies detected some motif variants in reactive arthritis synovial fluid and blood.

Germline-derived CDR1 and CDR2 are SNHLY and FYNNEI. With 6 bases removed from V and 4 bases from J, the gap between germline ends came to 7 bases. The CDR3 length is 11 residues. Making use of molecular barcodes, quantitative 5'-RACE generated TCR beta libraries. A single record per CDR3 protein comes from TCRdb applying MiXCR to the 5' RACE reads. The sample consists of some 700,000 distinct CDR3 sequences, roughly 19% of them appearing once. The rearrangement links TRBV2 to TRBJ2-7; unclear D gene. Sequenced: blood, either unsorted or a sorted T cell fraction (not recorded which). The sequence derives from a male donor with ankylosing spondylitis. Here the CDR3 DNA reads TGTGCCAGCAGGTCCTTATACGAGCAGTACTTC. Protein sequence: CASRSLYEQYF.